Presented here are 3 T cell receptor beta chains from one specimen sequenced in a study of low-dose radiotherapy and immunotherapy resistance in tumors. Covering alpha and beta chains, TRAV- and TRBV-specific primers were used for the first-strand cDNA. TCRs underwent 20 PCR cycles of amplification with a constant-region primer and V-primer adapter. TCRdb itself ran the reads through MiXCR, one entry per CDR3 protein. The sample contains just over 90,000 distinct CDR3 sequences, under 25% of which appear only once. The time point: after trial treatment. Treatment of the sample: LDRT plus nivolumab, ipilimumab, low-dose cyclophosphamide and aspirin (RACIN trial). This specimen was PBMCs, taken after low-dose radiotherapy plus immunotherapy. The receptors stem from a female donor with ovarian cancer.

Ten or more counts support this clonotype. The chain has TRBV4-3 and TRBJ2-7; D tentatively fits TRBD1 or TRBD2 (5 bases each). CDR1 and CDR2 (germline): LGHNA, YSLEER. The CDR3 sequence is 16 residues long. Trimming took 1 base from V and 4 from J, leaving 17 bases between them. The CDR3 DNA reads TGCGCCAGCAGCCAAGGCTTCGGGACGGGTACATACGAGCAGTACTTC. Translating it yields CASSQGFGTGTYEQYF.

This clonotype was observed many times. The V and J genes are TRBV12-3 or TRBV12-4 and TRBJ2-7; no clear D gene. The CDR3 consists of 14 residues. Trimming removed 6 bases at V and 7 bases at J, with 19 bases between. CDR3 in DNA: TGTGCCAGCAGCCCTGGAGCCTTCGAGAGGGAGCAGTACTTC. Translation: CASSPGAFEREQYF.

This clonotype was seen ten or more times. The J gene is TRBJ2-3, the V gene TRBV12-3 or TRBV12-4; TRBD2 matches at 12 bases. This CDR3 spans 18 amino acids. Unmatched junction bases numbered 6, after V lost 2 bases and J lost 0 bases. The DNA for the CDR3 is TGTGCCAGCAGTTTACGGACTAGCGGGGTTACTAGCACAGATACGCAGTATTTT. This sequence encodes CASSLRTSGVTSTDTQYF.